The 32 T cell receptor beta chains below were found in one sample sequenced in a study of vaccination effects on CD4 cells after COVID-19. Method: immunoSEQ multiplex PCR; TCRdb's copy keeps in-frame clones and lacks some. The data contain around 54,000 clones, over 75% of them seen just once; the ten biggest clones take up roughly 2.3%. ViraFEST expansion of antigen-specific CD4+ T cells with viral peptide pools preceded sequencing. Culture proceeded for 10 days, and CD4+ T cells were then isolated. Which antigens these TCRs recognize remains unknown. This specimen consisted of CD4+ T cells from PBMCs cultured with HCoV-229E spike peptides, obtained before COVID-19 vaccination. These receptors originate from a human donor who received a COVID-19 vaccine.

For the CDR3, the DNA is TGCGCCAGCAGCCAAGAACCCGGGCCCCGCCGGGATGAGCAGTTCTTC. Residues: CASSQEPGPRRDEQFF. The chain recombines TRBV4-1 with TRBJ2-1; D not certain. The CDR3 length is 16 residues. CDR1 MGHRA and CDR2 YSYEKL come from the germline V gene. V was clipped by 0 bases and J by 8 bases, with 17 bases between them.

The chain is built from TRBV10-3 and TRBJ2-3; 14 positions agree with TRBD2. This CDR3 region has 15 residues. Germline V CDR1 and CDR2: ENHRY, SYGVKD. V gave up 6 bases and J gave up 4 bases; unmatched junction bases: 3. CDR3 sequence (DNA): TGTGCCATCAGCGGACTAGCGGGGGGCCCAGATACGCAGTATTTT. Its translation is CAISGLAGGPDTQYF.

The chain is built from TRBV12-3 or TRBV12-4 and TRBJ1-2, with D uncertain. The CDR3 contains 11 residues. The V gene lost 1 base and the J gene lost 5 bases, with 2 bases spanning the gap. CDR3 residues: CASSLGYGYTF. CDR3 bases: TGTGCCAGCAGTTTAGGGTATGGCTACACCTTC.

V is TRBV24-1 and J is TRBJ1-5, with D perhaps matching TRBD1 (5 bases). Per germline, CDR1 KGHDR and CDR2 SFDVKD. The V end lost 3 bases, the J end lost 2 bases, and 16 bases lay between the germline ends. CDR3 size: 17 residues. In DNA, the CDR3 is TGTGCCACCAGTGATCCACGTATTGGGGGTGGCAATCAGCCCCAGCATTTT. Translation gives CATSDPRIGGGNQPQHF.

The J gene is TRBJ1-3, the V gene TRBV6-5, with no clear D. The germline CDR1 and CDR2 sequences are MNHEY and SVGAGI. Trimming stripped 8 bases from V and 3 bases from J, with 14 bases between. The CDR3 extends over 14 amino acids. CDR3 DNA: TGTGCCAGCCCCGCGAGGGCCGGTGGAAACACCATATATTTT. Its translation: CASPARAGGNTIYF.

The chain joins TRBV7-9 to TRBJ1-1; TRBD1 is a possible D gene (5 bases). This CDR3 spans 14 amino acids. V lost 8 bases and J 1 base, leaving 14 bases between the germline ends. Germline assignment: CDR1 SEHNR and CDR2 FQNEAQ (reference sequence). The CDR3 spells CASERGEGNTEAFF. CDR3 sequence (DNA): TGTGCCAGCGAAAGAGGGGAAGGGAACACTGAAGCTTTCTTT.

The chain links TRBV30 to TRBJ1-1; perhaps TRBD1 as D (6 bases). The CDR3 runs to 16 residues. Germline assignment: CDR1 GTSNPN and CDR2 SVGIG (reference sequence). V dropped 4 bases and J dropped 4 bases, with 22 bases sitting between them. Here the CDR3 DNA reads TGTGCCTGGACCCCATTAGGGACAAAAAGGAGCACTGAAGCTTTCTTT. It is translated as CAWTPLGTKRSTEAFF.

The chain couples TRBV5-1 to TRBJ2-4; 12 positions agree with TRBD1. The CDR3 contains 17 residues. V trimming: 4 bases; J trimming: 0 bases; junction bases outside the gene matches: 5. Germline CDR1 is SGHRS and CDR2 is YFSETQ. The CDR3 nucleotides read TGCGCCAGCAGCGGGACAGGGGGCAGGGGAGCCAAAAACATTCAGTACTTC. As protein: CASSGTGGRGAKNIQYF.

The chain has TRBV6-2 or TRBV6-3 and TRBJ2-5; the D call may be TRBD1 or TRBD2 (6 bases each). The CDR3 runs 13 residues. V was cut by 4 bases and J by 4 bases, with 10 bases left in between. Germline V lookup: CDR1 MNHEY, CDR2 SVGEGT. The CDR3 DNA reads as TGTGCCAGCAGTTCCAGGGGAGGAGAGACCCAGTACTTC. Translating it yields CASSSRGGETQYF.

This chain joins TRBV12-3 or TRBV12-4 and TRBJ2-1, with 8 nucleotides matching TRBD2. The CDR3 sequence is 13 residues long. J lost 12 bases, V lost 5 bases, and 9 bases had no gene match. The CDR3, as DNA: TGTGCCAGCAGTCCCGGGACTAGAAGAAGGCAGTTCTTC. It is translated as CASSPGTRRRQFF.

V is TRBV2 and J is TRBJ2-2; TRBD1 matches 7 bases. Germline loops: CDR1 SNHLY, CDR2 FYNNEI. Trimming cost V 6 bases and J 9 bases; bases outside gene matches: 4. The CDR3 loop spans 12 amino acids. Written as DNA, the CDR3 is TGTGCCAGCAGAACAGGGGTCTGGGAGCTGTTTTTT. Residues: CASRTGVWELFF.

This chain joins TRBV5-1 and TRBJ2-2, with TRBD2 matching 9 bases. Germline V gene lookup returns CDR1 SGHRS and CDR2 YFSETQ. The V gene end was trimmed by 4 bases and the J gene end by 4 bases; junction bases not matched to a gene: 11. The CDR3 totals 17 residues. The CDR3: CASSPRIAGASTGELFF. In nucleotides, the CDR3 is TGCGCCAGCAGCCCGAGGATAGCGGGGGCCTCCACCGGGGAGCTGTTTTTT.

The rearrangement uses TRBV18 and TRBJ1-6, with D hard to call. Looked up from germline, CDR1 is KGHSH and CDR2 is LQKENI. This CDR3 spans 15 amino acids. The V gene lost 2 bases and the J gene lost 0 bases, with 5 bases spanning the gap. In DNA form, the CDR3 reads TGTGCCAGCTCACCAGGGAACTCCTATAATTCACCCCTCCACTTT. Protein product: CASSPGNSYNSPLHF. The complete variable domain, with remaining parts taken from reference TRBV18 and TRBJ1-6, reads NAGVMQNPRHLVRRRGQEARLRCSPMKGHSHVYWYRQLPEEGLKFMVYLQKENIIDESGMPKERFSAEFPKEGPSILRIQQVVRGDSAAYFCASSPGNSYNSPLHFGNGTRLTVT.

The chain employs TRBV9 and TRBJ1-6; no firm D call. The CDR3 is 14 residues long. Germline values: CDR1 SGDLS, CDR2 YYNGEE. The germline V and J ends were trimmed by 0 bases and 6 bases, with 7 bases remaining between them. DNA for the CDR3: TGTGCCAGCAGCGTAGAGGGAACTAATTCACCCCTCCACTTT. Its translation: CASSVEGTNSPLHF.

V and J are TRBV29-1 and TRBJ2-1; D unresolved. The CDR3 has 12 amino acids. V dropped 3 bases and J dropped 8 bases, with 11 bases sitting between them. Germline loops: CDR1 SQVTM, CDR2 ANQGSEA. CDR3 region: CSVDGVGYEQFF. CDR3 in DNA: TGCAGCGTTGATGGGGTTGGGTATGAGCAGTTCTTC.

V is TRBV9 and J is TRBJ1-1, with 7 bases identical to TRBD1. Germline trimming cut 0 bases from V and 1 base from J; bases unmatched to any gene: 9. Looked up from germline, CDR1 is SGDLS and CDR2 is YYNGEE. The CDR3 sequence is 17 residues long. CDR3 bases: TGTGCCAGCAGCGTAGGCGGCAGGGGGAAGGAGAACACTGAAGCTTTCTTT. It translates to CASSVGGRGKENTEAFF.

The chain joins TRBV28 to TRBJ1-4; 10 nucleotides agree with TRBD1. From germline, CDR1 is MDHEN and CDR2 SYDVKM. The CDR3 is 15 amino acids. The junction had 0 bases not matched to a gene; V was cut back by 5 bases and J by 0 bases. The CDR3 here is CASSGQGATNEKLFF. As DNA, the CDR3 is TGTGCCAGCAGTGGACAGGGGGCAACTAATGAAAAACTGTTTTTT. Full variable domain (outside the CDR3, taken from reference TRBV28 and TRBJ1-4): DVKVTQSSRYLVKRTGEKVFLECVQDMDHENMFWYRQDPGLGLRLIYFSYDVKMKEKGDIPEGYSVSREKKERFSLILESASTNQTSMYLCASSGQGATNEKLFFGSGTQLSVL.

The CDR3 region is CASSQDAVPYGYTF. CDR3 coding DNA: TGTGCCAGCAGCCAAGACGCGGTCCCTTATGGCTACACCTTC. The gene calls are TRBV3-1 (or the pseudogene TRBV3-2) and TRBJ1-2; D is uncertain. The V gene's germline CDR1 is LGHDT and CDR2 YNNKEL (reference sequence). The germline V and J ends were trimmed by 0 bases and 5 bases, with 10 bases remaining between them. The CDR3 runs 14 residues.

This chain's CDR3 is CSVVRQGGWYGYTF. The CDR3 DNA reads as TGCAGCGTTGTAAGACAGGGAGGTTGGTATGGCTACACCTTC. V is TRBV29-1 and J is TRBJ1-2, with 7 bases aligning to TRBD1. The CDR3 is made up of 14 amino acids. Trimming cost V 4 bases and J 5 bases; bases outside gene matches: 10. Germline V gene data show CDR1 as SQVTM and CDR2 as ANQGSEA.

This rearrangement joins TRBV13 to TRBJ2-1; tentative D call: TRBD1 (6 bases). Looked up from germline, CDR1 is PRHDT and CDR2 is FYEKMQ (reference sequence). The V end was cut by 5 bases, the J end by 4 bases, with 21 bases between. The CDR3 totals 17 residues. The CDR3 is CASSPQGLKGWYNEQFF. In DNA form, the CDR3 reads TGTGCCAGCAGCCCACAGGGATTGAAGGGTTGGTACAATGAGCAGTTCTTC.

This chain joins TRBV3-1 (or the pseudogene TRBV3-2) and TRBJ1-3; the D is unclear. Germline CDR1 is LGHDT and CDR2 is YNNKEL (reference sequence). The CDR3 is 14 residues long. The ends were cut back, 3 bases at V and 0 bases at J, with 6 bases in the middle. The CDR3 DNA sequence: TGTGCCAGCAGCCAGGCATCCTCTGGAAACACCATATATTTT. It yields the protein CASSQASSGNTIYF.

The genes are TRBV5-1 and TRBJ2-2; D remains unclear. CDR3 length: 15 amino acids. In germline, CDR1 is SGHRS, CDR2 YFSETQ. V gave up 0 bases and J gave up 1 base, with 7 bases separating them. In nucleotides, the CDR3 is TGCGCCAGCAGCTTGGGGCAGATGAACACCGGGGAGCTGTTTTTT. It codes for CASSLGQMNTGELFF.

In this sample, this clone turned up a few times. The CDR3 region is CASSQPGQQHSYEQYV. CDR3 bases: TGTGCCAGCAGCCAACCGGGACAGCAACACTCCTACGAGCAGTACGTC. The chain is built from TRBV14 and TRBJ2-7, with TRBD1 identical over 7 bases. The germline CDR1 and CDR2 sequences are SGHDN and FVKESK. V lost 2 bases to trimming and J lost 0 bases; unmatched junction nucleotides: 7. This CDR3 is 16 amino acids long.

The chain links TRBV6-5 to TRBJ1-2, with D perhaps matching TRBD1 (5 bases). Germline CDR1 and CDR2: MNHEY and SVGAGI. This CDR3 spans 14 amino acids. The V gene lost 7 bases and the J gene lost 4 bases, with 16 bases spanning the gap. CDR3 sequence: CASIVGTAGYGYTF. CDR3 nucleotides: TGTGCCAGCATAGTAGGGACGGCTGGCTATGGCTACACCTTC.

This chain uses TRBV2 with TRBJ1-1; 8 bases map to TRBD1. The V segment lost 7 bases and the J segment 1 base; nucleotides outside the gene matches: 8. This CDR3 has 15 residues. Germline CDR1 SNHLY, CDR2 FYNNEI. CDR3 in DNA: TGTGCCAGCATTCGCAGGGGGCTAACGAACACTGAAGCTTTCTTT. Translated: CASIRRGLTNTEAFF.

The CDR3 loop reads CASSEAGADTQYF. In DNA form, the CDR3 reads TGCGCCAGCAGTGAGGCGGGGGCGGATACGCAGTATTTT. This chain links TRBV10-1 with TRBJ2-3; maybe TRBD2 (7 bases). Germline CDR1 is WNHNN and CDR2 is SYGVQD (reference sequence). The CDR3 runs to 13 residues. The V end was cut by 2 bases, the J end by 6 bases, with 9 bases between.

The chain recombines TRBV5-1 with TRBJ2-1, with D possibly TRBD2 on 5 matching bases. CDR1 is SGHRS, CDR2 YFSETQ, per germline. The CDR3 loop spans 15 amino acids. With 7 bases removed from V and 0 bases from J, the gap between germline ends came to 14 bases. As DNA, the CDR3 is TGCGCCAGCTCTCGGACGGGGAGCTCCTACAATGAGCAGTTCTTC. Amino acids: CASSRTGSSYNEQFF.

This clone was found once. The chain combines TRBV10-3 with TRBJ1-5; D gene ambiguous. Germline V gene lookup returns CDR1 ENHRY and CDR2 SYGVKD. CDR3 length: 12 residues. Trimming pared 2 bases from V and 3 bases from J, leaving 2 bases between. CDR3 sequence reads: CAISEPNQPQHF. CDR3 bases: TGTGCCATCAGTGAGCCCAATCAGCCCCAGCATTTT.

This clone was detected a few times. The gene calls are TRBV2 and TRBJ2-1; D remains unclear. The CDR3 spans 13 residues. Germline lookup yields CDR1 SNHLY and CDR2 FYNNEI. V dropped 7 bases and J dropped 7 bases, with 14 bases sitting between them. CDR3: CASTVEKGNEQFF. CDR3 bases: TGTGCCAGCACGGTGGAAAAAGGGAATGAGCAGTTCTTC. Filled out from reference TRBV2 and TRBJ2-1, the complete variable domain reads EPEVTQTPSHQVTQMGQEVILRCVPISNHLYFYWYRQILGQKVEFLVSFYNNEISEKSEIFDDQFSVERPDGSNFTLKIRSTKLEDSAMYFCASTVEKGNEQFFGPGTRLTVL.

This chain uses TRBV7-8 with TRBJ1-1; a weak D match, TRBD1 (5 bases). Germline lookup yields CDR1 SGHVS and CDR2 FQNEAQ. The V end was cut by 4 bases, the J end by 5 bases, with 20 bases between. CDR3 length: 16 amino acids. The CDR3 region is CASSSTTGPLGTEAFF. The CDR3 region has the DNA TGTGCCAGCAGCTCGACAACGGGACCTCTTGGGACTGAAGCTTTCTTT.

This chain links TRBV18 with TRBJ2-3; D unclear. CDR1 is KGHSH and CDR2 is LQKENI in the germline V gene. The CDR3 length is 12 residues. V was trimmed by 2 bases and J by 2 bases, leaving 2 bases between them. The CDR3 here is CASSPFTDTQYF. The CDR3 region has the DNA TGTGCCAGCTCACCATTCACAGATACGCAGTATTTT.

The rearrangement joins TRBV20-1 to TRBJ2-7; the D gene is possibly TRBD1 (5 bases). Per germline, CDR1 DFQATT and CDR2 SNEGSKA (reference sequence). The germline V and J ends were trimmed by 3 bases and 7 bases, with 10 bases remaining between them. The CDR3 contains 11 residues. The CDR3 here is CSASQGGEQYV. The CDR3 nucleotides read TGCAGTGCTAGTCAGGGTGGGGAGCAGTACGTC.